The 23 T cell receptor beta chains below all came from one sample that was sequenced in a study of blood T cell repertoires in COVID-19. Method: immunoSEQ multiplex PCR; TCRdb's copy keeps in-frame clones and lacks some. In the table there are more than 200,000 clones, 70% to 90% of which are singletons. The sequenced sample consisted of PBMCs or T cells enriched from blood (not recorded which). The receptors here all came from a woman between 45 and 60 years old who had recovered from COVID-19.

This clone was seen a handful of times. Other DNA sequences in this specimen translate into the identical CDR3. The chain employs TRBV3-1 (or the pseudogene TRBV3-2) and TRBJ2-3, with D unclear. Deletions cut 4 bases from V and 0 bases from J, with 8 bases between. Germline-derived CDR1 and CDR2 are LGHDT and YNNKEL (reference sequence). CDR3 length: 14 amino acids. CDR3: CASSPMTSTDTQYF. The DNA for the CDR3 is TGTGCCAGCAGCCCTATGACTAGCACAGATACGCAGTATTTT.

This chain joins TRBV7-3 and TRBJ1-1; D may be TRBD1 (6 bases). The germline gives CDR1 SGHTA, CDR2 FQGTGA. This CDR3 region has 15 residues. V shed 2 bases and J shed 5 bases, with 15 bases lying between them. In DNA, the CDR3 is TGTGCCAGCAGCTTACTGGCAGGGGTGGGTACTGAAGCTTTCTTT. It translates to CASSLLAGVGTEAFF.

The genes are TRBV18 and TRBJ2-3, with a possible D match to TRBD2 (5 bases). With 2 bases removed from V and 2 bases from J, the gap between germline ends came to 11 bases. The CDR3 has 15 amino acids. Germline V gives CDR1 KGHSH, CDR2 LQKENI. As DNA, the CDR3 is TGTGCCAGCTCACCATCAACGGGATCCACAGATACGCAGTATTTT. Its translation is CASSPSTGSTDTQYF.

The chain joins TRBV29-1 to TRBJ2-7; 7 nucleotides agree with TRBD2. V was clipped by 1 base and J by 2 bases; unmatched bases: 2. Germline CDR1 reads SQVTM; CDR2 reads ANQGSEA. The CDR3 has 13 amino acids. The CDR3 is CSVEGGSPYEQYF. The CDR3 coding sequence is TGCAGCGTTGAAGGCGGGAGCCCCTACGAGCAGTACTTC.

J is TRBJ1-1 and V is TRBV11-2; D unresolved. V was shortened by 1 base and J by 7 bases, with 7 bases between the two germline ends. Germline V lookup: CDR1 SGHAT, CDR2 FQNNGV. This CDR3 is 12 amino acids long. CDR3 protein: CASSLGTDEAFF. CDR3 coding DNA: TGTGCCAGCAGCTTAGGCACAGATGAAGCTTTCTTT.

The chain recombines TRBV9 with TRBJ2-1; 13 nucleotides align to TRBD2. The germline CDR1 and CDR2 sequences are SGDLS and YYNGEE. The V and J ends lost 4 bases and 9 bases, in that order; junction bases with no gene match: 10. There are 16 residues in the CDR3. The CDR3 reads CASSSGTSGKVSEQFF. In DNA, the CDR3 is TGTGCCAGCAGCTCTGGGACTAGCGGGAAGGTCAGTGAGCAGTTCTTC.

The chain uses TRBV28 and TRBJ2-1, with 9 bases fitting TRBD1. V trimming: 5 bases; J trimming: 7 bases; junction bases outside the gene matches: 15. The CDR3 extends over 17 amino acids. CDR1 is MDHEN and CDR2 is SYDVKM in the germline V gene. The CDR3 is CASSPRGLGTGMNEQFF. Here the CDR3 DNA reads TGTGCCAGCAGTCCGAGAGGACTCGGGACAGGGATGAATGAGCAGTTCTTC.

CDR3 amino acids: CASSLEFGLAMNTGELFF. DNA of the CDR3: TGTGCCAGCAGCCTAGAATTCGGTCTAGCGATGAACACCGGGGAGCTGTTTTTT. The rearrangement uses TRBV7-2 and TRBJ2-2, with a possible D match to TRBD2 (6 bases). Germline V CDR1 and CDR2: SGHTA, FQGNSA. Trimming stripped 5 bases from V and 1 base from J, with 20 bases between. This CDR3 is built from 18 residues.

V gene TRBV19 combines with J gene TRBJ2-1, with 8 bases that match TRBD2. The CDR3 runs to 19 residues. CDR1 LNHDA and CDR2 SQIVND come from the germline V gene (reference sequence). V shed 3 bases, J shed 0 bases, and the junction held 13 bases outside the gene matches. Written as DNA, the CDR3 is TGTGCCAGTAGTATTTCGGTGGGTAGCGGGATTAGCTCCTACAATGAGCAGTTCTTC. It translates to CASSISVGSGISSYNEQFF.

This chain links TRBV28 with TRBJ1-2; 11 bases fit TRBD1. Germline-derived CDR1 and CDR2 are MDHEN and SYDVKM. The CDR3 length is 13 residues. V lost 6 bases and J lost 5; bases outside the gene matches: 2. The CDR3 loop is CASRGQGEYGYTF. In nucleotides, the CDR3 is TGTGCCAGCAGGGGACAGGGGGAATATGGCTACACCTTC.

This clone appeared a single time. The chain combines TRBV6-5 with TRBJ2-1; no clear D gene. The CDR3 loop spans 14 amino acids. The V and J ends lost 1 base and 5 bases respectively, with 9 bases between them. CDR1 and CDR2 from the germline V gene are MNHEY and SVGAGI. The CDR3 loop reads CASSYWQRDNEQFF. The CDR3 DNA follows: TGTGCCAGCAGTTACTGGCAACGGGACAATGAGCAGTTCTTC.

The chain is built from TRBV28 and TRBJ1-5; weak D call: TRBD1 (6 bases). The germline V gene has CDR1 MDHEN and CDR2 SYDVKM. Between the trimmed V and J ends, which lost 5 bases and 7 bases, there was a span of 15 bases. The CDR3 length is 14 residues. CDR3 in amino acids: CASSPPRGWQPQHF. The CDR3 nucleotides are TGTGCCAGCAGTCCACCAAGGGGGTGGCAGCCCCAGCATTTT.

V usage is TRBV6-5 and J usage is TRBJ2-1; 11 positions agree with TRBD2. This CDR3 spans 15 amino acids. The germline gives CDR1 MNHEY, CDR2 SVGAGI. The V gene end was trimmed by 4 bases and the J gene end by 8 bases; junction bases not matched to a gene: 7. The DNA for the CDR3 is TGTGCCAGCAGTTCCCCGGGACTAGCGGAGTATGAGCAGTTCTTC. Protein product: CASSSPGLAEYEQFF.

The V gene is TRBV9, the J gene TRBJ2-7; 9 bases align to TRBD2. The CDR3 consists of 15 residues. In germline, CDR1 is SGDLS, CDR2 YYNGEE. Trimming cost V 0 bases and J 4 bases; bases outside gene matches: 5. CDR3 coding DNA: TGTGCCAGCAGCGTAGATTTAGCGGGAGTGTACGAGCAGTACTTC. Translation gives CASSVDLAGVYEQYF.

The rearrangement uses TRBV28 and TRBJ1-6; D might be TRBD1 (5 bases). Trimming stripped 4 bases from V and 7 bases from J, with 17 bases between. The germline CDR1 and CDR2 sequences are MDHEN and SYDVKM. The CDR3 runs 16 residues. CDR3 amino acids: CASSSPGEHQNSPLHF. The CDR3 coding sequence is TGTGCCAGCAGTTCTCCGGGGGAGCATCAGAATTCACCCCTCCACTTT.

In this sample, this clone turned up a few times. The gene calls are TRBV11-2 and TRBJ2-7; 7 bases match TRBD1. CDR3 length equals 15 residues. CDR1 is SGHAT and CDR2 is FQNNGV in the germline V gene. After removal of 5 bases from V and 0 bases from J, the junction contained 7 bases not matched to a gene. The CDR3 DNA sequence: TGTGCCAGCAGCCCGCCGGGACAGAGCTCCTACGAGCAGTACTTC. Its protein is CASSPPGQSSYEQYF.

This clone has only a few counts. The genes are TRBV10-3 and TRBJ1-2; D call uncertain. Germline V gene lookup returns CDR1 ENHRY and CDR2 SYGVKD. Trimming took 8 bases from V and 3 from J, leaving 13 bases between them. This CDR3 is 13 amino acids long. The CDR3 DNA sequence: TGTGCCATCGCTAGGTCGAGGGACTATGGCTACACCTTC. It is translated as CAIARSRDYGYTF.

This clone has just one count. The chain has TRBV5-4 and TRBJ1-3; D possibly corresponds to TRBD1 (5 bases). CDR3 length: 13 residues. Trimming pared 9 bases from V and 4 bases from J, leaving 14 bases between. CDR1 and CDR2 (germline): SGHNT, YYREEE (reference sequence). This chain's CDR3 is CATRGVDGNTIYF. In DNA form, the CDR3 reads TGTGCCACCCGGGGGGTCGACGGAAACACCATATATTTT.

The chain has TRBV12-3 or TRBV12-4 and TRBJ2-5, with D perhaps matching TRBD2 (6 bases). The CDR3 length is 12 residues. Trimming removed 7 bases from V and 3 bases from J, with 9 bases in between. The CDR3 sequence is CASTRGEETQYF. The DNA of the CDR3 is TGTGCCAGCACGCGGGGAGAAGAGACCCAGTACTTC.

The chain combines TRBV5-1 with TRBJ2-3, with 8 bases that match TRBD2. The CDR3 spans 14 residues. The germline gives CDR1 SGHRS, CDR2 YFSETQ. V lost 7 bases to trimming and J lost 2 bases; unmatched junction nucleotides: 6. CDR3 loop: CASSGGQPTDTQYF. The CDR3 DNA sequence: TGCGCCAGCTCGGGAGGGCAGCCCACAGATACGCAGTATTTT.

This clone was picked up one time. This chain joins TRBV7-9 and TRBJ1-2; 9 nucleotides agree with TRBD1. After removal of 4 bases from V and 4 bases from J, the junction contained 7 bases not matched to a gene. Germline lookup yields CDR1 SEHNR and CDR2 FQNEAQ (reference sequence). This CDR3 region has 15 residues. The CDR3 loop is CASSSGTGIPYGYTF. CDR3 nucleotides: TGTGCCAGCAGCTCCGGGACAGGGATCCCCTATGGCTACACCTTC.

The chain carries TRBV5-5 and TRBJ2-2, with D uncertain. The CDR3 extends over 15 amino acids. Trimming took 0 bases from V and 3 from J, leaving 9 bases between them. CDR1 is SGHKS, CDR2 YYEKEE, per germline (reference sequence). CDR3 region: CASSLGYSYTGELFF. CDR3 nucleotide sequence: TGTGCCAGCAGCTTGGGTTACAGTTACACCGGGGAGCTGTTTTTT.

J is TRBJ1-1 and V is TRBV11-2; D is perhaps TRBD1 (5 bases). The V gene lost 8 bases and the J gene lost 3 bases, with 10 bases spanning the gap. This CDR3 comprises 12 residues. The germline V gene encodes CDR1 SGHAT and CDR2 FQNNGV. The CDR3 spells CASQTQDTEAFF. The CDR3 region has the DNA TGTGCCAGCCAGACACAGGACACTGAAGCTTTCTTT.